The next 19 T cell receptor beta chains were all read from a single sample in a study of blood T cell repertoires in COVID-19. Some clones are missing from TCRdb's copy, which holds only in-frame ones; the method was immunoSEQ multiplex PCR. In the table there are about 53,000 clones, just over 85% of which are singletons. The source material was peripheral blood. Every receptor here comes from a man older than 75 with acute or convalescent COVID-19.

The CDR3 DNA reads TGTGCCAGCAGCTTAGTGTATCGGGACACTGAAGCTTTCTTT. This codes for CASSLVYRDTEAFF. The V gene is TRBV11-2, the J gene TRBJ1-1; no firm D call. The CDR3 spans 14 residues. Trimming stripped 1 base from V and 3 bases from J, with 9 bases between. Germline-derived CDR1 and CDR2 are SGHAT and FQNNGV.

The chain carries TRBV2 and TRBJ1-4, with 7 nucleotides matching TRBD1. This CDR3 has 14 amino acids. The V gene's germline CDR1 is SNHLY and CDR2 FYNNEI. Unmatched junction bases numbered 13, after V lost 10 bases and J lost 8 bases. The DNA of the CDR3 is TGTGCCACCGCGACGGAGACAGGGTACGAAAAACTGTTTTTT. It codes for CATATETGYEKLFF.

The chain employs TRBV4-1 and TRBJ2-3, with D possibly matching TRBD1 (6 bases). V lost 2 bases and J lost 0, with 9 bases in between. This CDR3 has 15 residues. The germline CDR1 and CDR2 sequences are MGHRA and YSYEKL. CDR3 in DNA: TGCGCCAGCAGCCAACACGGACAGAGCACAGATACGCAGTATTTT. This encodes CASSQHGQSTDTQYF.

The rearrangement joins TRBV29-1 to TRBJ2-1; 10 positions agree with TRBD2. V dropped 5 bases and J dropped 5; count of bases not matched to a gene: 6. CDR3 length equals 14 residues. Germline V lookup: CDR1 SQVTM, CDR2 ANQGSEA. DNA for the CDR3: TGCAGCGTTCCGACTAGCGGGCTGAACAATGAGCAGTTCTTC. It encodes CSVPTSGLNNEQFF.

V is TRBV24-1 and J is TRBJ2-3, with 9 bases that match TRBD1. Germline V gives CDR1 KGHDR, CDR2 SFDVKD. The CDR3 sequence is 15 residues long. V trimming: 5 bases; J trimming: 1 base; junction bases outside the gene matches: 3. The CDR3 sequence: CATSGRTGGTDTQYF. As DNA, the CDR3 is TGTGCCACCAGTGGACGGACAGGGGGCACAGATACGCAGTATTTT.

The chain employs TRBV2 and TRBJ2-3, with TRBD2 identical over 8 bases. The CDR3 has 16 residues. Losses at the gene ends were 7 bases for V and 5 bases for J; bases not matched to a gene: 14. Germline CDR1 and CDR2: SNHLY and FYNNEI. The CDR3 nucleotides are TGTGCCAGCATGAGGGCCCAGCGGGGGCTCGGAGATACGCAGTATTTT. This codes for CASMRAQRGLGDTQYF.

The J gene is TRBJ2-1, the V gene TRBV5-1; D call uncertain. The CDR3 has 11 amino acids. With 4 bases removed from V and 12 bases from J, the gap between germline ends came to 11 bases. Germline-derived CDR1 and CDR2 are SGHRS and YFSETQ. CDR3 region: CASSPPVGQFF. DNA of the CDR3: TGCGCCAGCAGCCCGCCGGTCGGGCAGTTCTTC.

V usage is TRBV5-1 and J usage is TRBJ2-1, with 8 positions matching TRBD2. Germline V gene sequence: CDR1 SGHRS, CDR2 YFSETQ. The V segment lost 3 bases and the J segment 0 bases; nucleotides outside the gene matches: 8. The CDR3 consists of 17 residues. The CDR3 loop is CASSSRGGETSYNEQFF. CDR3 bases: TGCGCCAGCAGCTCCCGGGGGGGGGAAACCTCCTACAATGAGCAGTTCTTC.

CDR3 sequence: CASSRGFPYEQYF. The CDR3 DNA reads as TGTGCCAGCAGCCGGGGATTTCCCTACGAGCAGTACTTC. The rearrangement links TRBV27 to TRBJ2-7, with a tentative D call TRBD2 (5 bases). The germline CDR1 and CDR2 sequences are MNHEY and SMNVEV (reference sequence). The V gene lost 6 bases and the J gene lost 2 bases, with 11 bases spanning the gap. The CDR3 runs 13 residues.

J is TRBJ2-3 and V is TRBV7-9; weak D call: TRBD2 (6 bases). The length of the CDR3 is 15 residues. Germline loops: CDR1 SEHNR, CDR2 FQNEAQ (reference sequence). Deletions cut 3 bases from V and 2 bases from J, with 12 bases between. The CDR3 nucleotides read TGTGCCAGCAGCTTTAGGGCGGGACCCACAGATACGCAGTATTTT. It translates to CASSFRAGPTDTQYF. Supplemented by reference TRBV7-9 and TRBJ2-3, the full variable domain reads DTGVSQNPRHKITKRGQNVTFRCDPISEHNRLYWYRQTLGQGPEFLTYFQNEAQLEKSRLLSDRFSAERPKGSFSTLEIQRTEQGDSAMYLCASSFRAGPTDTQYFGPGTRLTVL.

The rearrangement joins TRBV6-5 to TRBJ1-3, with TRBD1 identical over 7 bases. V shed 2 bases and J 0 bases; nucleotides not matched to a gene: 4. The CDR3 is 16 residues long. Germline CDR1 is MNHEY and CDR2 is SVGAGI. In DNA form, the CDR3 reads TGTGCCAGCAGTTACGGGACAGTCAACTCTGGAAACACCATATATTTT. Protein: CASSYGTVNSGNTIYF.

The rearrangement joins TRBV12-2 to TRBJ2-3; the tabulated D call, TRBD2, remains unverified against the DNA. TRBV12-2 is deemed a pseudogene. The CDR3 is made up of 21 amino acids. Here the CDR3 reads CASRLNLGLAAPSASTDTQYF. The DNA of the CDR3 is TGTGCAAGTCGCCTCAACCTCGGACTAGCGGCTCCCTCTGCTAGCACAGATACGCAGTATTTT.

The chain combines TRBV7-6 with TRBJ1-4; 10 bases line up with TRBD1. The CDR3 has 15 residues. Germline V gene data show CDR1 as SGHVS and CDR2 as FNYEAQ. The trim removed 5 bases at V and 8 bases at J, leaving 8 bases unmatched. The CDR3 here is CASSAGQGEEEKLFF. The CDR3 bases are TGTGCCAGCAGCGCAGGACAGGGGGAGGAGGAAAAACTGTTTTTT.

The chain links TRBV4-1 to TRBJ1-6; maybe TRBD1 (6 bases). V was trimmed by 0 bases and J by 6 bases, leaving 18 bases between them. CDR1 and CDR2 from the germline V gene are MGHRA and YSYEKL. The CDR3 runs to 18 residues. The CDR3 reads CASSQDYGRSQGNSPLHF. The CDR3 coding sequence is TGCGCCAGCAGCCAAGATTACGGTCGGTCACAGGGTAATTCACCCCTCCACTTT.

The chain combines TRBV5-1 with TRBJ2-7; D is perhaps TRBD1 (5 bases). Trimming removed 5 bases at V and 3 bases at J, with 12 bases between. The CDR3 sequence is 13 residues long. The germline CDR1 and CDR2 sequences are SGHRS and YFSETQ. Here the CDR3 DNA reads TGCGCCAGCAGTCGAGACAGTTTCTACGAGCAGTACTTC. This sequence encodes CASSRDSFYEQYF.

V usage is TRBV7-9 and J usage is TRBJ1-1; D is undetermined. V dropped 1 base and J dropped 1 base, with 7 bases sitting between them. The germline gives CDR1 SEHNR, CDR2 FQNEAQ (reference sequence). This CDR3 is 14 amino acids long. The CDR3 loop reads CASSLGGWNTEAFF. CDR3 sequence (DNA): TGTGCCAGCAGCTTAGGAGGTTGGAACACTGAAGCTTTCTTT.

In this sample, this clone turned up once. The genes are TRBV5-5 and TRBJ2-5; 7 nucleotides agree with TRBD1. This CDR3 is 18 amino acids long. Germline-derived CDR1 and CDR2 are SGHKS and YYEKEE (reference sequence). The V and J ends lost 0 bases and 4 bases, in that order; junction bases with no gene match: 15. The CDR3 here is CASSLAITTGVGLETQYF. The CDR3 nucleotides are TGTGCCAGCAGCTTGGCCATTACTACAGGGGTCGGGTTAGAGACCCAGTACTTC.

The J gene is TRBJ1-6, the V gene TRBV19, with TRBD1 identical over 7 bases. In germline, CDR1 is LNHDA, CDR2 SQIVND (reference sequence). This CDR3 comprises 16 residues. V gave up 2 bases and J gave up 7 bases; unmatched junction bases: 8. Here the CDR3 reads CASSISPTGYNSPLHF. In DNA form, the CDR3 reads TGTGCCAGTAGTATATCCCCGACAGGGTACAATTCACCCCTCCACTTT.

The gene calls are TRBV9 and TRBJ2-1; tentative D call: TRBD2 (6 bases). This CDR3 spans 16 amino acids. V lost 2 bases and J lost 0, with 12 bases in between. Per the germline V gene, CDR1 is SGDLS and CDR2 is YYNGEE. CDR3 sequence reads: CASSVSGGTSYNEQFF. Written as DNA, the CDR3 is TGTGCCAGCAGCGTTAGTGGGGGGACCTCCTACAATGAGCAGTTCTTC.